In its sample, the clone carrying this T cell receptor beta chain was seen a few times. What it binds is not known. TCRdb re-called the reads with MiXCR, one entry per CDR3 protein. The sample has just over 450,000 distinct CDR3 sequences, approximately 42% seen once. This sample was taken from a study of T cell repertoires in cytomegalovirus infection. Across the whole study: Public TCR beta signatures were indicative of both CMV infection and a matching HLA type. Overall study findings and caveats: HLA-C-restricted CMV-specific TCR beta clonotypes prevailed in the ex vivo response.

V was shortened by 5 bases and J by 3 bases, with 16 bases between the two germline ends. CDR1 is MDHEN and CDR2 is SYDVKM in the germline V gene. The CDR3 sequence is 16 residues long. The chain employs TRBV28 and TRBJ2-2; perhaps TRBD1 as D (6 bases). The source material was cultured PBMCs, sampled from culture after CMV antigen stimulation. This receptor was identified in a human donor in good health (CMV status not recorded). Some clones in this sample may be carry-over from other donors' samples. The CDR3 spells CASSPRLAGDTGELFF. CDR3 DNA sequence: TGTGCCAGCAGTCCCCGGCTAGCAGGGGACACCGGGGAGCTGTTTTTT.